This TCR beta chain originates from a study of metastatic and nonmetastatic thyroid tumors. Study results and limitations: It was reported that TCR beta diversity was significantly higher in malignant thyroid tumors than benign nodules, in blood and tumor.

This clone was seen repeatedly, ten times or more. Its antigen remains unidentified. All patients were untreated before thyroid surgery. Germline V lookup: CDR1 MNHNY, CDR2 SVGAGI (reference sequence). The CDR3 is 16 amino acids. Trimming shortened V by 0 bases and J by 6 bases, and 14 bases separated the two germline ends. TCRdb recomputed clones from the PCR reads via MiXCR. The sample lists about 16,000 clones; about a sixth were seen once. Sequencing input: blood. The receptor was derived from a female donor with papillary thyroid cancer or a benign thyroid nodule (not recorded which). Some clones in this sample may be carry-over from other donors' samples. V usage is TRBV6-6 and J usage is TRBJ1-4; D call uncertain. The CDR3 DNA is TGTGCCAGCAGTTACTCAGGGAGGACTCGGGATGAAAAACTGTTTTTT. Protein product: CASSYSGRTRDEKLFF.